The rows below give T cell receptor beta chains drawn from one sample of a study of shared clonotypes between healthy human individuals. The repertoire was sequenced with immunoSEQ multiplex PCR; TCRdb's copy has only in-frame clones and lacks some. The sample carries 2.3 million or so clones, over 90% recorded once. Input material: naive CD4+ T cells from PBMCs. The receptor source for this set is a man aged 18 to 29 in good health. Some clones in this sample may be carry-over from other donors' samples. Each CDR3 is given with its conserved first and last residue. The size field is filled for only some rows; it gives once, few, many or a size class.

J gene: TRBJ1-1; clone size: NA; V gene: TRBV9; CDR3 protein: CASSVLGGRTSNTEAFF
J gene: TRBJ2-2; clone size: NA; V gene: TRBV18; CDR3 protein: CASSRQGSPTGELFF
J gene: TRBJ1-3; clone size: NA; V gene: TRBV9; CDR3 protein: CASSSGGSGNTIYF
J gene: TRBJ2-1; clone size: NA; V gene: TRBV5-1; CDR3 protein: CASSLGGSWNEQFF
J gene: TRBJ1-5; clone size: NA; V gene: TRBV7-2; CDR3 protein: CASSLRHSNQPQHF
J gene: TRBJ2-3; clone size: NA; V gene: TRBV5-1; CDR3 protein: CASSLGTRDTQYF
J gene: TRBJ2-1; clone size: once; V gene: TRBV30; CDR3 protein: CAWNPRLAGAYSEQFF
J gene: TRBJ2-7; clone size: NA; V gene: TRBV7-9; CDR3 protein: CASSLGFGQVGSEQYF
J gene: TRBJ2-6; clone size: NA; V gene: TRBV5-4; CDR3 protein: CASSSSGLAGSMLNVLTF
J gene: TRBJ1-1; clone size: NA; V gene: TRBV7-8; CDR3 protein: CASSPGRGLNTEAFF
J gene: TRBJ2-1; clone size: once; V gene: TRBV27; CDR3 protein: CASSMLAGGPPDEQFF
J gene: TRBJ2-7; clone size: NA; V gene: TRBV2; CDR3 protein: CASKTEAAGYEQYF
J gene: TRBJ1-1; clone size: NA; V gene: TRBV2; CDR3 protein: CASTDGNRARTEAFF
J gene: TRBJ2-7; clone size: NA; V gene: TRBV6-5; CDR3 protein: CASSYLGVTYEQYF
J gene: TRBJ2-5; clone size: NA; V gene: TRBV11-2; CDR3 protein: CASSSLTGEGAETQYF
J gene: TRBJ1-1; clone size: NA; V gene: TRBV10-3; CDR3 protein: CATRMDEVNTEAFF
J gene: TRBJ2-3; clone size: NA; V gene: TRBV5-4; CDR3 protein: CASSPASGRSTDTQYF
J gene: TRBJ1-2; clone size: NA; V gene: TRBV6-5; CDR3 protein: CASSRGGQPDGYTF
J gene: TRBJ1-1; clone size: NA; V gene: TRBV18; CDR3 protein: CASSPHTNTEAFF
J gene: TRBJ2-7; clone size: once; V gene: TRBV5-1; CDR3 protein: CASSLDGGVPYEQYF
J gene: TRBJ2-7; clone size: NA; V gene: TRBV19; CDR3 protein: CASSSGGPYEQYF
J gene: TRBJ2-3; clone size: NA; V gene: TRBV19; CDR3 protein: CASSIGFSSTDTQYF
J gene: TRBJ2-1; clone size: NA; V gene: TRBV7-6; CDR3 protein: CASSLFGGTDDNEQFF
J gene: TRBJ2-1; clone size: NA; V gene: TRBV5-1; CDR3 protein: CASSSRNYYNEQFF
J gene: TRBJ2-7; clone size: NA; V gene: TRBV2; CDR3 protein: CASSGRDYEQYF
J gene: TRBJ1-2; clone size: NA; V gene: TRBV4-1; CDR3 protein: CASSQGGTGDSGYTF
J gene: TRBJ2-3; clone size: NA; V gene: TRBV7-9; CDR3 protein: CASSSGFTSTDTQYF
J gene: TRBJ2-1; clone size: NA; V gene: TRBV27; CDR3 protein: CASSPGTSGSVEQFF
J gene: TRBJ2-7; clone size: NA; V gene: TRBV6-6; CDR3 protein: CASSYANRDPYEQYF
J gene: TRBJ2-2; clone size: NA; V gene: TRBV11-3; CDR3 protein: CASSFGTGSIGELFF
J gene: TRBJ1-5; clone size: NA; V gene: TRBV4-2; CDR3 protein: CASSPSGGNQPQHF
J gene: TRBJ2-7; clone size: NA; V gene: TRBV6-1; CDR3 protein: CASSEALESGRAVEQYF
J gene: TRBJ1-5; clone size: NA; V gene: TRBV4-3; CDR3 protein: CASSQGLWQGGDNQPQHF
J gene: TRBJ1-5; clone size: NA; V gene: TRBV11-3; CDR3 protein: CASSFTGGVQPQHF
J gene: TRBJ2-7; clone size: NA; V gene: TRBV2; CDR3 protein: CASSASYEQYF
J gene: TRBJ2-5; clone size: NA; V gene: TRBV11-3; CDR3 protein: CASSLGGSGTQYF
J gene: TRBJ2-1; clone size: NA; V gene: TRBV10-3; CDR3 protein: CAISESRRLGYEQFF
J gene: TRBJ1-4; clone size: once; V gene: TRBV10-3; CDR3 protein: CAISDPTGLGKLFF
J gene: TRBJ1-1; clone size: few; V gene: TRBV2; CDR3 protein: CASSDSGYSAFF
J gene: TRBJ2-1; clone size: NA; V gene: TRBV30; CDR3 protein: CAWTAGLGSREQFF
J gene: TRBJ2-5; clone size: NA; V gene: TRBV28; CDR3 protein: CASSFHGPTGAYF
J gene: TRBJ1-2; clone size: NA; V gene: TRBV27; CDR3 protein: CASSFQATPTHPLANYGYTF
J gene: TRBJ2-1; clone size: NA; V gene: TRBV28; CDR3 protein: CASSLGSQRQFF
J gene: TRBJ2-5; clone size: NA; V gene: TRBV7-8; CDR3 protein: CASSSGLAGKETQYF
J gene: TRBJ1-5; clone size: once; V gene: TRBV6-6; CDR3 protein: CASHRGRGDNQPQHF
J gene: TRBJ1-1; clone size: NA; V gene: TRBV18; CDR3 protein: CASSPQTGPPTEAFF
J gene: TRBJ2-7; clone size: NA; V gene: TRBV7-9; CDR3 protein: CASSPRGGGEQYF
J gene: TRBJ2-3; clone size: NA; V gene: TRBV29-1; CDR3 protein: CSARTSGSTDTQYF
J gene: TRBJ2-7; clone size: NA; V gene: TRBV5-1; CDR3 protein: CASSSQQGDDEQYF
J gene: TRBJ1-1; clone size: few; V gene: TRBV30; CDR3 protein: CAWSFVANTEAFF
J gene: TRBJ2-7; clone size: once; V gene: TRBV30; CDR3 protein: CAWSPFGYEQYF
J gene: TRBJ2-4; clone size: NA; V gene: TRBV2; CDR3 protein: CASSFSGPGTKNIQYF
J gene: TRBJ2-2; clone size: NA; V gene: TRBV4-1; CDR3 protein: CASSQERGPTGELFF
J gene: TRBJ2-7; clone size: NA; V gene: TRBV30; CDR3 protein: CAWRASGSVYEQYF
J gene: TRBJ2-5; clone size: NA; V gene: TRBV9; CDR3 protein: CASSARGGYNQETQYF
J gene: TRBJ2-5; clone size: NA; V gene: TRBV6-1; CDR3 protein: CASSDKLVVSGGETQYF
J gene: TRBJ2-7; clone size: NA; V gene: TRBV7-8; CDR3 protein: CASSLGRLYEQYF
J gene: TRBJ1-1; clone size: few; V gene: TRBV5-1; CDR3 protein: CASSGEGQVDTEAFF
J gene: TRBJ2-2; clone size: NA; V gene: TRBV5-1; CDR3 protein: CASSPGLERTGELFF
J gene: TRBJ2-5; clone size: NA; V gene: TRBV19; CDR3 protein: CASSTPGSAKETQYF